These T cell receptor beta chains were read from a single sample in a study of cytomegalovirus exposure and HLA in healthy donors. Sequenced by immunoSEQ multiplex PCR; TCRdb stores in-frame clones only, minus some. In the table there are 150,000 to 180,000 clones, under 85% of which are singletons. Sequenced: PBMCs. The receptors shown here come from a man aged 18 to 35 in good health and CMV-seronegative. The CDR3 runs from the conserved cysteine through the conserved F or W. The order of the fields is J gene, clone size, V gene, D gene, CDR3 protein, CDR3 DNA. D genes are given only for firm matches. The size field is filled for only some rows; it gives once, few, many or a size class.

TRBJ1-2	.	TRBV5-1	TRBD1	CASNSGSGTGAYYGYTF	TGCGCCAGCAACTCGGGATCCGGGACAGGAGCCTACTATGGCTACACCTTC
TRBJ2-5	few	TRBV7-8	TRBD2	CASSSRGGKETQYF	TGTGCCAGCAGCTCCCGGGGGGGGAAGGAGACCCAGTACTTC
TRBJ2-7	.	TRBV7-2	.	CASRLGGAYEQYF	TGTGCCAGCAGACTAGGGGGGGCCTACGAGCAGTACTTC
TRBJ2-2	.	TRBV9	.	CASSVETGNTGELFF	TGTGCCAGCAGCGTTGAAACAGGGAACACCGGGGAGCTGTTTTTT
TRBJ1-6	few	TRBV4-3	TRBD1	CASSQLTGVVSPLHF	TGCGCCAGCAGCCAACTGACAGGGGTTGTTTCACCCCTCCACTTT
TRBJ2-5	few	TRBV6-1	.	CASSEFDSLTQYF	TGTGCCAGCAGTGAATTTGACTCCCTGACCCAGTACTTC
TRBJ2-1	.	TRBV29-1	.	CSVEGRQQKPYNEQFF	TGCAGCGTTGAAGGCAGACAGCAAAAACCCTACAATGAGCAGTTCTTC
TRBJ2-2	.	TRBV7-9	TRBD1	CSSSASGTGSAGELFF	TGTTCCAGCAGCGCGTCCGGGACAGGGTCCGCCGGGGAGCTGTTTTTT
TRBJ1-1	.	TRBV28	TRBD1	CASSPGQGVTEAFF	TGTGCCAGCAGTCCGGGACAGGGGGTGACTGAAGCTTTCTTT
TRBJ1-2	.	TRBV28	.	CASSSQGYTF	TGTGCCAGCAGTTCGCAGGGCTACACCTTC
TRBJ2-5	.	TRBV6-1	TRBD2	CASSEGLAWQETQYF	TGTGCCAGCAGTGAAGGACTAGCGTGGCAAGAGACCCAGTACTTC
TRBJ1-1	.	TRBV6-6	TRBD1	CASRLGQGNTEAFF	TGTGCCAGCAGGCTGGGACAGGGGAACACTGAAGCTTTCTTT
TRBJ2-1	.	TRBV7-9	.	CASSSPFYNEQFF	TGTGCCAGCAGCTCTCCCTTTTACAATGAGCAGTTCTTC
TRBJ1-1	.	TRBV6-1	.	CASRGGRGFGEAFF	TGTGCCAGCAGGGGAGGTCGGGGGTTTGGTGAAGCTTTCTTT
TRBJ2-5	.	TRBV18	TRBD2	CASSPGRTSGETQYF	TGTGCCAGCTCACCCGGCCGAACTAGCGGAGAGACCCAGTACTTC
TRBJ2-2	.	TRBV5-4	TRBD2	CASSTGLANTGELFF	TGTGCCAGCAGCACGGGACTAGCGAACACCGGGGAGCTGTTTTTT
TRBJ1-1	.	TRBV28	.	CASSSPRRAMNTEAFF	TGTGCCAGCAGTTCTCCGAGGCGGGCTATGAACACTGAAGCTTTCTTT
TRBJ2-5	few	TRBV7-2	.	CASSLKVFGGYQETQYF	TGTGCCAGCAGCTTAAAGGTCTTTGGGGGGTACCAAGAGACCCAGTACTTC
TRBJ1-4	.	TRBV7-2	.	CASSFGGLLNEKLFF	TGTGCCAGCAGCTTCGGGGGACTTCTCAATGAAAAACTGTTTTTT
TRBJ2-3	few	TRBV10-3	TRBD2	CATALVSGISDTQYF	TGTGCCACGGCCTTGGTTAGCGGGATTTCAGATACGCAGTATTTT
TRBJ2-7	.	TRBV6-5	TRBD1	CASSRQGGNEQYF	TGTGCCAGCAGCCGACAGGGGGGAAACGAGCAGTACTTC
TRBJ2-7	.	TRBV19	.	CATRVGGSYEQYF	TGTGCCACACGGGTGGGGGGATCCTACGAGCAGTACTTC
TRBJ1-2	.	TRBV7-2	TRBD1	CASSATTGTYGYTF	TGTGCCAGCAGCGCAACGACAGGGACCTATGGCTACACCTTC
TRBJ2-7	.	TRBV14	.	CASSQVMGATYEQYF	TGTGCCAGCAGCCAAGTGATGGGGGCGACCTACGAGCAGTACTTC
TRBJ2-7	.	TRBV4-2	.	CASSQENYQSYEQYF	TGTGCCAGCAGCCAAGAAAACTACCAATCCTACGAGCAGTACTTC
TRBJ2-3	.	TRBV19	TRBD2	CASSIYGDASGVRNTQYF	TGTGCCAGTAGTATATATGGGGATGCTAGCGGGGTGAGAAATACGCAGTATTTT
TRBJ2-3	.	TRBV7-8	.	CASSSSGRAQYF	TGTGCCAGCAGCTCCTCTGGGCGGGCGCAGTATTTT
TRBJ1-5	.	TRBV7-8	.	CASSPRIDNQPQHF	TGTGCCAGCAGCCCGAGGATCGACAATCAGCCCCAGCATTTT
TRBJ2-2	few	TRBV6-5	.	CASSYSNPSLTGELFF	TGTGCCAGCAGTTACTCGAATCCCTCCCTAACCGGGGAGCTGTTTTTT
TRBJ2-7	.	TRBV18	.	CASSPWEDYEQYF	TGTGCCAGCTCACCCTGGGAGGACTACGAGCAGTACTTC
TRBJ2-4	.	TRBV19	TRBD2	CASSGRLAGGAKNIQYF	TGTGCCAGTAGTGGACGACTAGCGGGGGGGGCCAAAAACATTCAGTACTTC
TRBJ2-7	.	TRBV5-1	TRBD1	CASSSPDRDFNGEQYF	TGCGCCAGCAGCTCGCCCGACAGGGATTTTAATGGCGAGCAGTACTTC
TRBJ2-1	once	TRBV5-4	.	CASSLGQGLYNEQFF	TGTGCCAGCAGCTTAGGTCAGGGACTTTACAATGAGCAGTTCTTC
TRBJ2-7	.	TRBV30	.	CAWSPQGTEQYF	TGTGCCTGGAGTCCACAGGGTACCGAGCAGTACTTC
TRBJ2-6	.	TRBV4-1	.	CASSQTGSGANGLTF	TGCGCCAGCAGCCAAACGGGCTCTGGGGCCAACGGCCTGACTTTC
TRBJ1-3	.	TRBV7-9	TRBD1	CASSPDRVGGNTIYF	TGTGCCAGCAGCCCGGACAGGGTCGGTGGAAACACCATATATTTT
TRBJ2-1	.	TRBV5-4	TRBD1	CASSWDRDPYNEQFF	TGTGCCAGCAGCTGGGACAGGGACCCCTACAATGAGCAGTTCTTC
TRBJ2-5	.	TRBV6-6	.	CASSPGGLLQETQYF	TGTGCCAGCAGTCCTGGGGGACTGCTCCAAGAGACCCAGTACTTC
TRBJ2-7	.	TRBV9	TRBD1	CASSAGQGNYEQYF	TGTGCCAGCAGCGCTGGACAGGGAAACTACGAGCAGTACTTC
TRBJ2-5	.	TRBV7-2	.	CASSIQGSIGETQYF	TGTGCCAGCAGCATACAGGGTTCAATAGGGGAGACCCAGTACTTC
TRBJ2-7	.	TRBV7-9	TRBD2	CASSLSVGLGSEQYF	TGTGCCAGCAGCTTATCCGTGGGACTAGGGAGCGAGCAGTACTTC
TRBJ2-1	.	TRBV9	.	CASSVGSPLAEQFF	TGTGCCAGCAGCGTAGGCTCTCCGCTAGCCGAGCAGTTCTTC
TRBJ2-6	.	TRBV6-5	.	CASGLSGANGLTF	TGTGCCAGCGGGCTCTCTGGGGCCAACGGCCTGACTTTC
TRBJ1-4	.	TRBV5-6	TRBD1	CASTTGAANEKLFF	TGTGCCAGCACAACAGGGGCAGCTAATGAAAAACTGTTTTTT
TRBJ2-3	few	TRBV7-8	.	CASSSSGWDTDTQYF	TGTGCCAGCAGCTCTTCAGGGTGGGACACAGATACGCAGTATTTT
TRBJ2-7	few	TRBV30	.	CAWGSLYEQYF	TGTGCCTGGGGTAGCTTGTACGAGCAGTACTTC
TRBJ1-1	few	TRBV18	TRBD1	CASSRDSMNTEAFF	TGTGCCAGCTCGAGGGACAGCATGAACACTGAAGCTTTCTTT
TRBJ1-1	once	TRBV5-1	.	CASSFGVGTEAFF	TGCGCCAGCAGCTTCGGTGTTGGCACTGAAGCTTTCTTT
TRBJ2-1	.	TRBV9	.	CASSVGQTYGEQFF	TGTGCCAGCAGCGTAGGACAGACCTACGGGGAGCAGTTCTTC
TRBJ2-5	.	TRBV5-4	TRBD1	CASSRGTGGQETQYF	TGTGCCAGCAGCCGCGGTACAGGGGGTCAAGAGACCCAGTACTTC
TRBJ1-6	.	TRBV6-6	.	CASSSNSPLHF	TGTGCCAGCAGCTCTAATTCACCCCTCCACTTT
TRBJ2-1	once	TRBV2	TRBD1	CASSRDRGRQGEQFF	TGTGCCAGCAGTCGGGACAGGGGGCGGCAAGGTGAGCAGTTCTTC
TRBJ2-1	.	TRBV29-1	.	CSVEDWSSYNEQFF	TGCAGCGTTGAGGACTGGAGCTCCTACAATGAGCAGTTCTTC
TRBJ1-1	.	TRBV2	.	CASKERYMNTEAFF	TGTGCCAGCAAAGAGCGATACATGAACACTGAAGCTTTCTTT
TRBJ1-6	.	TRBV28	TRBD1	CASTTTGTGRNSPLHF	TGTGCCAGCACAACTACTGGGACAGGGAGAAATTCACCCCTCCACTTT
TRBJ1-1	.	TRBV2	TRBD1	CASSGQGGNTEAFF	TGTGCCAGCAGCGGTCAGGGGGGGAACACTGAAGCTTTCTTT